The TCR beta chain described here comes from a study of shared clonotypes between healthy human individuals. Study summary: Aged 18 to 49, the donors were a couple of women and a few men. A donor's plate count was three for CD4 naive and three for CD4 memory; CD8 naive had two and CD8 memory one.

Positive CCR7 selection of CD45RO-negative cells yielded the naive CD8 cells, and terminally differentiated effector memory CD45RA+ cells were excluded. The CDR3 length is 14 residues. Germline V gene sequence: CDR1 SGHDT, CDR2 YYEEEE. The trim removed 4 bases at V and 3 bases at J, leaving 6 bases unmatched. Worth noting for this clone: Its antigen is currently unknown.

The genomic DNA of each subset was split evenly across several immunoSEQ plates. Here immunoSEQ multiplex PCR was the method, and the copy in TCRdb shows in-frame clones only, minus some. The data show more than 2 million clones, with around 96% seen just once and 0.85% to 1.3% held by the top ten. Study-wide findings and caveats: In general, naive subsets displayed greater estimated richness than memory subsets did.

Sequenced input: naive CD8+ T cells sorted from blood. The genes are TRBV5-6 and TRBJ2-7; 8 nucleotides match TRBD2. This receptor was obtained from a man between 18 and 29 years old in good health. The CDR3 sequence: CASSPGLVFYEQYF. Here the CDR3 DNA reads TGTGCCAGCAGCCCGGGACTAGTGTTCTACGAGCAGTACTTC.